This TCR beta chain was sequenced during a study of CXCR3-negative and CXCR3-positive naive CD8 T cells. Points from the study as a whole: TRB CDR3s were more hydrophobic in CXCR3-positive than in CXCR3-negative naive cells.

The CDR3 totals 13 residues. Per the germline V gene, CDR1 is MNHEY and CDR2 is SMNVEV (reference sequence). UMI-labeled 5' RACE TRB cDNA libraries were prepared from the cells. With the 5' RACE reads reprocessed, TCRdb shows one record per CDR3 protein and no DNA. The sample includes approximately 100,000 distinct CDR3 sequences. A note on this clonotype: Its target is not known.

The chain uses TRBV27 and TRBJ2-7. This TCR derives from a human donor in good health. Some clones in this sample may be carry-over from other donors' samples. Sequencing input: naive CXCR3+ CD8+ T cells from blood. Described subset: CD45RO-CCR7+CD27+CD95- naive CD8+ T cells expressing CXCR3 (TNR3+). CDR3 protein: CASSLAGFREQYF.